This T cell receptor beta chain was sequenced for a study of OX40 agonist ivuxolimab in advanced cancers. Looking at the study overall: It was permissible to have had prior anti-PD-1, anti-PD-L1 or anti-CTLA-4 therapy, and around 43% had some.

The method was immunoSEQ multiplex PCR; TCRdb's version includes in-frame clones alone and lacks a portion of them. This table holds some 89,000 clones, about 81% found once. The sequenced sample was CD4+ or CD8+ T cells sorted from blood, obtained in a trial of the OX40 agonist ivuxolimab. The TCR comes from an adult with an advanced solid tumor such as melanoma, head and neck, liver or kidney cancer.

CDR3 DNA: TGTGCCAGCAGTTCCCTGGCGCAGAACACTGAAGCTTTCTTT. Its translation is CASSSLAQNTEAFF. The rearrangement uses TRBV6-6 and TRBJ1-1; unclear D gene. CDR3 length: 14 amino acids. Trimming removed 4 bases from V and 1 base from J, with 10 bases in between. The germline CDR1 and CDR2 sequences are MNHNY and SVGAGI (reference sequence).